This TCR beta chain was sequenced during a study of identical twins. The CDR3 totals 14 residues. Germline CDR1 MNHNS, CDR2 SASEGT. V was clipped by 6 bases and J by 1 base, with 10 bases between them. Findings and caveats of the study: It was possible that invariant MAIT and iNKT cells partly confounded the zero-insertion analyses. With abundant cord blood beta clonotypes, insertions were fewer; memory repertoires showed no such pattern.

Carrying unique molecular identifiers, the cDNA also gained a universal primer site through template switching. TCRdb re-derived calls from the 5' RACE reads in MiXCR, one entry per CDR3 protein. The sample consists of a few hundred thousand distinct CDR3 sequences, around 9.6% of them appearing once. Many counts were recorded for this clonotype. The target antigen is unknown. The sample was also linked to a second study, of yellow fever vaccine responses in identical twins. That source notes: As reported, the vaccine T cell response of twins seemed partly convergent and partly personalized.

The V and J genes are TRBV6-1 and TRBJ2-1; D perhaps matches TRBD2 (6 bases). Sequenced material: PBMCs. The TCR originated in a woman between 18 and 30 years old in good health. CDR3 region: CASSLARSYNEQFF. Written as DNA, the CDR3 is TGTGCCAGCAGCCTAGCGAGGTCCTACAATGAGCAGTTCTTC.